One T cell receptor (beta chain) is described in this entry. The table came from immunoSEQ multiplex PCR; TCRdb's copy has only in-frame clones and leaves some out. The repertoire includes 15,000 or so clones, about 83% of them detected once, and 7.7% sits in the top ten. This specimen comes from a study of brain metastases from non-small cell lung cancer. The V gene's germline CDR1 is ENHRY and CDR2 SYGVKD. The CDR3 has 14 amino acids. Trimming removed 6 bases from V and 8 bases from J; junction bases left unmatched: 7. The receptor comes from a donor at least 40 years old with non-small cell lung cancer. V gene TRBV10-3 combines with J gene TRBJ2-1; 10 bases align to TRBD1. The source material was primary lung tumor tissue. The CDR3, as DNA: TGTGCCATCAGCGTGAGACAGGGGGCCGATGAGCAGTTCTTC. This sequence encodes CAISVRQGADEQFF.